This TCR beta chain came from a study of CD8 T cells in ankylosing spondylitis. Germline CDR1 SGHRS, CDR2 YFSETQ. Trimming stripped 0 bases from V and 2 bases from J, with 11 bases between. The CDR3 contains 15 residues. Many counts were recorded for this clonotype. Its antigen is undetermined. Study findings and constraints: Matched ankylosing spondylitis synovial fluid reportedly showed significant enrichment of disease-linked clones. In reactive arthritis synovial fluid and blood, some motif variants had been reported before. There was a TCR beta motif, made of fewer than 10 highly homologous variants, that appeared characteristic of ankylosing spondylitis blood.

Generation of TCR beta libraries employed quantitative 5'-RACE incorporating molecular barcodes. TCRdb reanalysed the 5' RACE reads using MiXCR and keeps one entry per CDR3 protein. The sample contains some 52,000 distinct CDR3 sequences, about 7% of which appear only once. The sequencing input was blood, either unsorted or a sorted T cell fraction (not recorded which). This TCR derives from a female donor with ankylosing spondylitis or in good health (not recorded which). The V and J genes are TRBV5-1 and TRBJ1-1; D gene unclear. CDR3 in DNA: TGCGCCAGCAGCTTGGCCGGCAGAGTAAACACTGAAGCTTTCTTT. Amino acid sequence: CASSLAGRVNTEAFF.